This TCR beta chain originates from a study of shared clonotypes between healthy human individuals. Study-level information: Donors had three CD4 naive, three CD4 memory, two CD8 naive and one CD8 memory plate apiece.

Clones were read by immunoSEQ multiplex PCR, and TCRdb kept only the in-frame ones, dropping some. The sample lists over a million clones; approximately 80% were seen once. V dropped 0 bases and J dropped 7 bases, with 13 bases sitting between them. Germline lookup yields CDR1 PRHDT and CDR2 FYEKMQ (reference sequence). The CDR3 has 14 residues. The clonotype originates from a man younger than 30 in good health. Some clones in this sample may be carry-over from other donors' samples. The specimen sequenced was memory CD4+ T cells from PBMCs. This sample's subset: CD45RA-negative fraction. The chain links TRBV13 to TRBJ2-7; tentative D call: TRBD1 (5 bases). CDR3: CASSLGDTDLEQYF. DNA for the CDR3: TGTGCCAGCAGCTTAGGGGACACCGATCTGGAGCAGTACTTC.